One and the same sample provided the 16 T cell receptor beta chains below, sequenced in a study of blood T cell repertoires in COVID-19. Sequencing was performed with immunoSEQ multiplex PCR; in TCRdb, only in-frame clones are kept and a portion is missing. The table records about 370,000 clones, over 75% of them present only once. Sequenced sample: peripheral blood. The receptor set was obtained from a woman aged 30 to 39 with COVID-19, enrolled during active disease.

This chain's CDR3 is CASTRPLGRTYEQYF. The CDR3 DNA reads as TGTGCCAGCACCCGCCCCTTGGGCAGGACATACGAGCAGTACTTC. The gene calls are TRBV6-5 and TRBJ2-7; the D gene is possibly TRBD1 (5 bases). The CDR3 totals 15 residues. CDR1 is MNHEY, CDR2 SVGAGI, per germline. Trimming pared 7 bases from V and 4 bases from J, leaving 20 bases between.

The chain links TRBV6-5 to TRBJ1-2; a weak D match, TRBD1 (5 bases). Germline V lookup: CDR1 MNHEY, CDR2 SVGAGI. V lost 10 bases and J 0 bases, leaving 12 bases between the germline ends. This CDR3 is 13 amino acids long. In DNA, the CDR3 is TGTGCCACTAAGCAGGGATCTAACTATGGCTACACCTTC. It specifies CATKQGSNYGYTF.

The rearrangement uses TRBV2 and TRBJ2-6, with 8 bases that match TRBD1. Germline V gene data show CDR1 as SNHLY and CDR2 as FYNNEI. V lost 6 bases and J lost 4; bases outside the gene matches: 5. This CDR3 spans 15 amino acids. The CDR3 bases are TGTGCCAGCAGCGACAGGGGACCCGGGGCCAACGTCCTGACTTTC. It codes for CASSDRGPGANVLTF.

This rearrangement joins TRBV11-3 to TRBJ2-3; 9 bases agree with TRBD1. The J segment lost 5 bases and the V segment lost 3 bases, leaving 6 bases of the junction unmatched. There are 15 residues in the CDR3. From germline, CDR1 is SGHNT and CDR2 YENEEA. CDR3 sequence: CASSLTGGTGDTQYF. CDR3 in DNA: TGTGCCAGCAGCTTGACAGGGGGAACAGGAGATACGCAGTATTTT.

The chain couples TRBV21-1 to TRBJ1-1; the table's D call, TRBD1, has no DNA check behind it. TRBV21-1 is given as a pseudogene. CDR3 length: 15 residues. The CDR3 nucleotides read TGTGCCAGCAGCTTAAGGGGGCCTTTAACACTGAAAGCTTTCTTT. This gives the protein CASSLRGPLTLKAFF.

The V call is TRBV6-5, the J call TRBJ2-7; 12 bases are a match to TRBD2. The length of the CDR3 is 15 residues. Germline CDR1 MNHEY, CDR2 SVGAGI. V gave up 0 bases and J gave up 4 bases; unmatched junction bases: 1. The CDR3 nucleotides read TGTGCCAGCAGTTACTCGCTAGCGGGAGGGTACGAGCAGTACTTC. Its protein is CASSYSLAGGYEQYF.

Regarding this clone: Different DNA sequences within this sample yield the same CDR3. This CDR3 is CASSLRERETQYF. CDR3 coding DNA: TGTGCCAGCAGCTTGCGGGAGAGAGAGACCCAGTACTTC. This chain uses TRBV5-4 with TRBJ2-5; D is perhaps TRBD2 (6 bases). This CDR3 is 13 amino acids long. The V end lost 1 base, the J end lost 4 bases, and 8 bases lay between the germline ends. Germline V gene sequence: CDR1 SGHNT, CDR2 YYREEE (reference sequence).

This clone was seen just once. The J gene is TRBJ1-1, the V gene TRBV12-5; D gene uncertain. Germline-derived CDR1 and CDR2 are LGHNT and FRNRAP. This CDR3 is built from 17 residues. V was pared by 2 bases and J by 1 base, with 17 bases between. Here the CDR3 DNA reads TGTGCTAGTGGTTTGTTTGGTACGGCGACATCGAACACTGAAGCTTTCTTT. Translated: CASGLFGTATSNTEAFF.

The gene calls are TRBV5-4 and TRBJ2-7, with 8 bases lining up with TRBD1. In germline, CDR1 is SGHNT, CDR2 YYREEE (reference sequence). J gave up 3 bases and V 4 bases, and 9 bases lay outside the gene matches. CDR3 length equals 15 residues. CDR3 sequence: CASSPTGAPFYEQYF. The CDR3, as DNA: TGTGCCAGCAGCCCGACAGGGGCACCCTTCTACGAGCAGTACTTC.

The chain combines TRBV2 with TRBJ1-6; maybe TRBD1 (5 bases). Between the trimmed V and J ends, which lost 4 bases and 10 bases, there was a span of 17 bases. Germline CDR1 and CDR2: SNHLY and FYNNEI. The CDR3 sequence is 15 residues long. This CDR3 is CASSGPPQGRSPLHF. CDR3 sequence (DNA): TGTGCCAGCAGTGGACCCCCGCAGGGCAGGTCACCCCTCCACTTT.

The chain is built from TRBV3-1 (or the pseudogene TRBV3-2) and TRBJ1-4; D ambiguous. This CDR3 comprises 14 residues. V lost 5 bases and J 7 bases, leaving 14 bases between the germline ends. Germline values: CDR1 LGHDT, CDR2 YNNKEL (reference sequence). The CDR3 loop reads CASSFLPGSEKLFF. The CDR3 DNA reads TGTGCCAGCAGCTTTTTACCGGGGTCTGAAAAACTGTTTTTT.

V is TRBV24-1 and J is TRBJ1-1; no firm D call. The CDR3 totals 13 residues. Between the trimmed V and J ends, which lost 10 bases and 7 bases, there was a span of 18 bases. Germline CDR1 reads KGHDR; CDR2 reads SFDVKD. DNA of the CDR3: TGTGCCACGGCGGGTAAGGGATCGAATGAAGCTTTCTTT. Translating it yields CATAGKGSNEAFF.

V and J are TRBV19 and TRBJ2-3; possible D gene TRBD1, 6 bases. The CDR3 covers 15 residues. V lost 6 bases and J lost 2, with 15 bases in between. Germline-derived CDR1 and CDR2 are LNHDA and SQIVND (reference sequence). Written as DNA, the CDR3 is TGTGCCAGTAGAGGGAACAGGGTATACACAGATACGCAGTATTTT. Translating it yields CASRGNRVYTDTQYF.

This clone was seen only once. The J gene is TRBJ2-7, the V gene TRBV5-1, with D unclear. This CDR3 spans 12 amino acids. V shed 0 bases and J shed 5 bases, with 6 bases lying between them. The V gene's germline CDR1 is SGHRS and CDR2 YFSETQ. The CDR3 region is CASSLVQNEQYF. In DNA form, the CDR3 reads TGCGCCAGCAGCTTGGTCCAAAACGAGCAGTACTTC.

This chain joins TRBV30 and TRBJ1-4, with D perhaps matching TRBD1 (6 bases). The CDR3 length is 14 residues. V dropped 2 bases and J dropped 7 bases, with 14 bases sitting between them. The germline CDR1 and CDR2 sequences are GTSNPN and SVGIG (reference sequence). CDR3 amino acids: CAWSQDSRGEKLFF. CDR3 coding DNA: TGTGCCTGGAGTCAGGACAGCAGAGGTGAAAAACTGTTTTTT.

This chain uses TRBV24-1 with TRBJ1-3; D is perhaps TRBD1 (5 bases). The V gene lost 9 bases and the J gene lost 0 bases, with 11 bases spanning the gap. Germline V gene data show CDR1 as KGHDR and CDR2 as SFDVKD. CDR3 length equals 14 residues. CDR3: CATRDSNSGNTIYF. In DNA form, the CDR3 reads TGTGCCACCCGAGACAGTAACTCTGGAAACACCATATATTTT.